The present TCR beta chain was sequenced within a study of cytomegalovirus exposure and HLA in healthy donors. Turning to the study itself: The Caucasian-associated ancestry cluster contained roughly four fifths of the 398 genotyped donors. General study results and limits: Compared with the roughly 670-donor mean, an Asian-associated ancestry cluster reportedly had fewer N-insertions, according to a later analysis. Within an earlier analysis, most TCR beta V segments proved productive either about 87% or about 30% of the time.

In the case of this clone: Its matching antigen is unknown.

This CDR3 contains 13 residues. The PCR made use of 60 Vbeta and 13 Jbeta primers. Sequenced by immunoSEQ multiplex PCR; TCRdb stores in-frame clones only, minus some. Of 150,000 to 200,000 clones in the sample, roughly 82% were seen once. The sequenced sample was PBMCs. This clonotype was sampled from a man aged 35 to 55 in good health and CMV-seronegative. J is TRBJ2-4 and V is TRBV21-1; the table's D call of TRBD2 was not tested on the DNA. TRBV21-1 is flagged as a pseudogene. Here the CDR3 reads CAAEAVAKNIQYF. CDR3 sequence (DNA): TGTGCAGCGGAGGCAGTAGCCAAAAACATTCAGTACTTC.